These 20 T cell receptor beta chains were sequenced from one sample in a study of beta chain features in type 1 diabetes. Their antigen targets remain unknown. Of the isolated RNA, all was reverse transcribed, and so the sequenced material was expressed TCRB transcripts. Assay: immunoSEQ multiplex PCR; the TCRdb copy retains only in-frame clones and omits some. The sample contains some 370,000 clones, roughly a tenth of which appear only once. General observations from the study: TCRB CDR3s were moderately but significantly shorter in Type 1 diabetes patients in all four CD4+ subsets.

The sequencing input was central memory CD4+ T cells from blood. The receptors here all came from a man aged 25-45 years with type 1 diabetes.

The chain employs TRBV7-2 and TRBJ2-1; TRBD2 matches at 7 bases. V was clipped by 4 bases and J by 5 bases; unmatched bases: 5. The CDR3 has 14 residues. Germline V gene lookup returns CDR1 SGHTA and CDR2 FQGNSA. The CDR3 bases are TGTGCCAGCAGCTCCCCAGCGGGAAACAATGAGCAGTTCTTC. Its protein product is CASSSPAGNNEQFF.

This clone was detected a few times. The CDR3 protein is CASRYGTGVNYGYTF. Written as DNA, the CDR3 is TGTGCCAGCAGATACGGGACAGGGGTTAACTATGGCTACACCTTC. The chain employs TRBV13 and TRBJ1-2, with 10 bases identical to TRBD1. The germline CDR1 and CDR2 sequences are PRHDT and FYEKMQ (reference sequence). Trimming at V came to 6 bases and at J to 1 base, leaving 5 bases not matched to a gene. CDR3 length: 15 amino acids.

V and J are TRBV15 and TRBJ2-6, with D unresolved. Germline lookup yields CDR1 LNHNV and CDR2 YYDKDF (reference sequence). CDR3 length: 17 residues. V was shortened by 2 bases and J by 0 bases, with 11 bases between the two germline ends. The CDR3 protein is CATSRRTDVSGANVLTF. In nucleotides, the CDR3 is TGTGCCACCAGCAGACGAACAGACGTCTCTGGGGCCAACGTCCTGACTTTC.

The V call is TRBV19, the J call TRBJ2-5; 9 bases match TRBD1. CDR3 length equals 14 residues. Per germline, CDR1 LNHDA and CDR2 SQIVND (reference sequence). Losses at the gene ends were 7 bases for V and 3 bases for J; bases not matched to a gene: 6. DNA of the CDR3: TGTGCCAGTACCACCGGACAGGGGAAAGAGACCCAGTACTTC. This encodes CASTTGQGKETQYF.

The chain has TRBV28 and TRBJ2-6; 7 nucleotides match TRBD1. V lost 5 bases, J lost 1 base, and 2 bases stayed unmatched. This CDR3 has 15 amino acids. CDR1 is MDHEN, CDR2 SYDVKM, per germline. The CDR3 DNA reads as TGTGCCAGCAGTCGCAGGGGGTCTGGGGCCAACGTCCTGACTTTC. This sequence encodes CASSRRGSGANVLTF.

In nucleotides, the CDR3 is TGTGCCAGCAGCTTAGCCTTCCCAGATACGCAGTATTTT. Amino acids: CASSLAFPDTQYF. The V gene is TRBV11-2, the J gene TRBJ2-3, with no clear D. The V and J ends lost 1 base and 4 bases respectively, with 6 bases between them. Germline V CDR1 and CDR2: SGHAT, FQNNGV. The CDR3 totals 13 residues. The full variable domain, completed using reference TRBV11-2 and TRBJ2-3, is EAGVAQSPRYKIIEKRQSVAFWCNPISGHATLYWYQQILGQGPKLLIQFQNNGVVDDSQLPKDRFSAERLKGVDSTLKIQPAKLEDSAVYLCASSLAFPDTQYFGPGTRLTVL.

This clone was counted at least ten times. This rearrangement joins TRBV2 to TRBJ2-1; 16 nucleotides line up with TRBD2. Germline CDR1 SNHLY, CDR2 FYNNEI. The ends lost 5 bases at V and 8 bases at J; junction bases unmatched: 6. The CDR3 covers 16 residues. CDR3 loop: CASSPGLAGGLDEQFF. CDR3 sequence (DNA): TGTGCCAGCAGTCCGGGACTAGCGGGGGGGTTGGATGAGCAGTTCTTC.

This clone was seen only a few times. The chain couples TRBV28 to TRBJ2-5; tentative D call: TRBD1 (6 bases). The J call may be incorrect, as the DNA end agrees better with TRBJ2-7. CDR1 and CDR2 from the germline V gene are MDHEN and SYDVKM. CDR3 length: 12 amino acids. CDR3 amino acids: CASSRQDYEQYF. In DNA form, the CDR3 reads TGTGCCAGCAGCCGACAGGACTACGAGCAGTACTTC.

This clone occurred many times. This sample includes further DNA sequences coding for the same CDR3. This chain uses TRBV10-3 with TRBJ1-1; 8 bases agree with TRBD1. Germline V gene sequence: CDR1 ENHRY, CDR2 SYGVKD. This CDR3 spans 13 amino acids. V dropped 8 bases and J dropped 4; count of bases not matched to a gene: 6. CDR3 protein: CAIGTTGGTEAFF. The CDR3 DNA is TGTGCCATCGGGACTACAGGGGGCACTGAAGCTTTCTTT.

This chain uses TRBV10-1 with TRBJ2-5; D is unresolved. V was clipped by 3 bases and J by 5 bases, with 16 bases between them. The CDR3 loop spans 15 amino acids. In germline, CDR1 is WNHNN, CDR2 SYGVQD (reference sequence). As DNA, the CDR3 is TGCGCCAGCAGTGATGGGCGCCACCAAGTCGAGACCCAGTACTTC. This gives the protein CASSDGRHQVETQYF.

This chain joins TRBV28 and TRBJ1-1; tentative D call: TRBD1 (6 bases). The CDR3 extends over 14 amino acids. The V and J ends lost 4 bases and 6 bases respectively, with 15 bases between them. CDR1 and CDR2 (germline): MDHEN, SYDVKM. The CDR3 DNA reads TGTGCCAGCAGTTCCCCCCAGGGACACTCTGAAGCTTTCTTT. It yields the protein CASSSPQGHSEAFF.

The chain carries TRBV7-8 and TRBJ2-1, with 8 positions matching TRBD1. Germline trimming cut 5 bases from V and 7 bases from J; bases unmatched to any gene: 16. The CDR3 covers 17 residues. The germline CDR1 and CDR2 sequences are SGHVS and FQNEAQ. For the CDR3, the DNA is TGTGCCAGCAGCCCCCCGTTGCGGACAGGGTCTTGGAATGAGCAGTTCTTC. Protein product: CASSPPLRTGSWNEQFF.

This clone was seen a few times. The chain combines TRBV6-5 with TRBJ2-1, with 14 bases fitting TRBD2. J lost 7 bases, V lost 5 bases, and 4 bases had no gene match. CDR3 length: 15 residues. Germline V lookup: CDR1 MNHEY, CDR2 SVGAGI. CDR3 amino acids: CASSPRTSGRNEQFF. CDR3 DNA: TGTGCCAGCAGTCCGAGGACTAGCGGGAGGAATGAGCAGTTCTTC.

The rearrangement joins TRBV27 to TRBJ2-1; D is uncertain. Germline loops: CDR1 MNHEY, CDR2 SMNVEV (reference sequence). CDR3 size: 15 residues. V lost 5 bases and J lost 0, with 11 bases in between. Written as DNA, the CDR3 is TGTGCCAGCAGTCATGGACGAAACTCCTACAATGAGCAGTTCTTC. This encodes CASSHGRNSYNEQFF.

This clone was observed a handful of times. V and J are TRBV5-1 and TRBJ2-2, with a tentative D call TRBD2 (5 bases). The CDR3 contains 14 residues. Deletions cut 4 bases from V and 3 bases from J, with 10 bases between. The germline CDR1 and CDR2 sequences are SGHRS and YFSETQ. CDR3 nucleotide sequence: TGCGCCAGCAGCCCCATCGGGGACACCGGGGAGCTGTTTTTT. As protein: CASSPIGDTGELFF.

This clone was seen repeatedly, ten times or more. The chain couples TRBV7-8 to TRBJ1-4, with 8 bases lining up with TRBD1. Germline trimming cut 6 bases from V and 8 bases from J; bases unmatched to any gene: 8. The CDR3 is made up of 14 amino acids. Germline assignment: CDR1 SGHVS and CDR2 FQNEAQ. CDR3 in DNA: TGTGCCAGCAGAACGACAGGGGCGGGGGAAAAACTGTTTTTT. Residues: CASRTTGAGEKLFF.

This rearrangement joins TRBV9 to TRBJ2-5; TRBD1 is a possible D gene (6 bases). Trimming shortened V by 3 bases and J by 8 bases, and 29 bases separated the two germline ends. The CDR3 is 18 amino acids. CDR1 SGDLS and CDR2 YYNGEE come from the germline V gene. The CDR3 coding sequence is TGTGCCAGCAGCGCCGGGAACGACAGGATCGGGGAGAGGGGAACCCAGTACTTC. It specifies CASSAGNDRIGERGTQYF.

This clone was recorded a few times. The chain recombines TRBV10-3 with TRBJ2-7, with D perhaps matching TRBD1 or TRBD2 (6 bases each). Germline CDR1 ENHRY, CDR2 SYGVKD. This CDR3 is 14 amino acids long. The V and J ends lost 10 bases and 5 bases respectively, with 21 bases between them. The CDR3 coding sequence is TGTGCCACCCAAGACGGGGGCCGGGAAAACGAGCAGTACTTC. Translated: CATQDGGRENEQYF.

Only a few counts were recorded for this clone. The chain recombines TRBV6-1 with TRBJ1-5; D perhaps matches TRBD1 (5 bases). V was shortened by 5 bases and J by 9 bases, with 17 bases between the two germline ends. The CDR3 loop spans 14 amino acids. In germline, CDR1 is MNHNS, CDR2 SASEGT. The CDR3 DNA is TGTGCCAGCAGTTTCGCAGGCGGGCAGGGGCCCCAGCATTTT. This codes for CASSFAGGQGPQHF.

This clone was seen more than once but under ten times. V usage is TRBV7-2 and J usage is TRBJ2-5; unclear D gene. Trimming stripped 2 bases from V and 4 bases from J, with 14 bases between. The CDR3 covers 15 residues. The germline V gene has CDR1 SGHTA and CDR2 FQGNSA. CDR3 sequence reads: CASSLTWWVRETQYF. The CDR3 region has the DNA TGTGCCAGCAGCTTAACATGGTGGGTGCGAGAGACCCAGTACTTC. The complete variable domain, with remaining parts taken from reference TRBV7-2 and TRBJ2-5, reads GAGVSQSPSNKVTEKGKDVELRCDPISGHTALYWYRQSLGQGLEFLIYFQGNSAPDKSGLPSDRFSAERTGGSVSTLTIQRTQQEDSAVYLCASSLTWWVRETQYFGPGTRLLVL.